A selection of T cell receptor beta chains follows, all from one sample in a study of T cell responses to AZD1222 COVID-19 vaccine. Libraries were prepared by immunoSEQ multiplex PCR; TCRdb keeps only in-frame clonotypes and omits some of them. The repertoire includes fewer than 200,000 clones, almost 95% of them detected once, and about 9.4% sits in the top ten. Specimen: peripheral blood, collected on day 0 of AZD1222 vaccination. The receptor set was obtained from an adult in good health. Both conserved end residues are part of each CDR3. A D gene is named only where the DNA matches it firmly. Clone size appears in some rows only: once, few, many, or a class for an expanded clone.

J gene,clone size,V gene,D gene,CDR3 DNA,CDR3 protein
TRBJ2-1,-,TRBV19,-,TGTGCCAGTGGGGGGAATGAGCAGTTCTTC,CASGGNEQFF
TRBJ1-5,-,TRBV5-6,-,TGTGCCAGCAGCTTATCGCGTTGGCAGCCCCAGCATTTT,CASSLSRWQPQHF
TRBJ2-3,-,TRBV7-2,TRBD2,TGTGCCAGCAGCTTTTCTAGCGGAACAGATACGCAGTATTTT,CASSFSSGTDTQYF
TRBJ2-3,few,TRBV5-1,TRBD2,TGCGCCAGCAGCTTGGGACGGGGGGAGGCAGATACGCAGTATTTT,CASSLGRGEADTQYF
TRBJ1-5,-,TRBV5-1,-,TGCGCCAGCAGCACCACCGGGGGAAGCAATCAGCCCCAGCATTTT,CASSTTGGSNQPQHF
TRBJ2-7,-,TRBV11-1,TRBD2,TGTGCCAGCAGCCTCTCGCGGGGGGGGAGGTACGAGCAGTACTTC,CASSLSRGGRYEQYF
TRBJ1-2,-,TRBV19,-,TGTGCCAGTAGTATAGGGGATCTTAACTATGGCTACACCTTC,CASSIGDLNYGYTF
TRBJ2-1,-,TRBV2,-,TGTGCCAGCACCTCCGGTGATGAGCAGTTCTTC,CASTSGDEQFF
TRBJ2-6,-,TRBV10-3,-,TGTGCCATCAGTGGCCGGAGGGCTGGGGCCAACGTCCTGACTTTC,CAISGRRAGANVLTF
TRBJ2-3,-,TRBV2,TRBD2,TGTGCCAGCAGTGTTAGCGGGAGGGCGACAGATACGCAGTATTTT,CASSVSGRATDTQYF
TRBJ2-3,-,TRBV5-1,TRBD2,TGCGCCAGCAGCTTCCTACTAGCGGGAGAAGGAGATACGCAGTATTTT,CASSFLLAGEGDTQYF
TRBJ2-7,-,TRBV5-1,TRBD2,TGCGCCAGCAGCCCGAACCCGGGACTAGCGGGCCAGTACTTC,CASSPNPGLAGQYF
TRBJ1-4,-,TRBV28,TRBD1,TGTGCCAGCAGTATATGGACAGGGAATGAAAAACTGTTTTTT,CASSIWTGNEKLFF
TRBJ2-7,once,TRBV27,-,TGTGCCAGCAGCCCCTCTATCCTCTACGAGCAGTACTTC,CASSPSILYEQYF
TRBJ2-3,-,TRBV6-4,TRBD2,TGTGCCAGCAGTACTAGCGGAGTAAGAGGGGATACGCAGTATTTT,CASSTSGVRGDTQYF